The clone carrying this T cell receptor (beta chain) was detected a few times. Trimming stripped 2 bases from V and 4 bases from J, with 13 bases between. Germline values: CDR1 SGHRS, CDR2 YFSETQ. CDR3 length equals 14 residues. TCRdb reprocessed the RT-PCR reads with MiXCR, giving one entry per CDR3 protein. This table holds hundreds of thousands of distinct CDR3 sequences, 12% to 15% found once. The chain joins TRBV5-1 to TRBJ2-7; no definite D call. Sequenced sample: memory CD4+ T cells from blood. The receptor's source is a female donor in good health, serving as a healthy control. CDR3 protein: CASSFGQIRYEQYF. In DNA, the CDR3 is TGCGCCAGCAGCTTCGGCCAGATCCGATACGAGCAGTACTTC.